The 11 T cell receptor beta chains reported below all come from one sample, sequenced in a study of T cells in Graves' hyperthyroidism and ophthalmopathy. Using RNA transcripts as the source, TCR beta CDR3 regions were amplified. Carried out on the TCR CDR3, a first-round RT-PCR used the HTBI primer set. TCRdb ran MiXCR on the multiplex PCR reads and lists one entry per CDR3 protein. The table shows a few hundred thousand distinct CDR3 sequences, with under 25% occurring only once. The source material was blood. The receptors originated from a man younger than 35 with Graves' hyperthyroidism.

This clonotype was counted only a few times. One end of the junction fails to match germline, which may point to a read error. This CDR3 reads CASSFSAGWFIKYF. The CDR3, as DNA: TGTGCCAGCAGTTTTTCGGCGGGATGGTTCATTAAGTACTTC. This chain connects TRBV28 to TRBJ2-4; TRBD2 is a possible D gene (6 bases). The CDR3 runs to 14 residues. CDR1 and CDR2 from the germline V gene are MDHEN and SYDVKM.

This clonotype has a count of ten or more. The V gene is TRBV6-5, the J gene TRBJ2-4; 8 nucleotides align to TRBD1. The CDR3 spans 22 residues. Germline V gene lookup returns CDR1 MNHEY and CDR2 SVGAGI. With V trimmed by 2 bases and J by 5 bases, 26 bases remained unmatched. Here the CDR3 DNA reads TGTGCCAGCAGTTACGGTCTGCGTGCCGGGACAGGCCTTTTGGGGTCCGAAAACATTCAGTACTTC. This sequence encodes CASSYGLRAGTGLLGSENIQYF.

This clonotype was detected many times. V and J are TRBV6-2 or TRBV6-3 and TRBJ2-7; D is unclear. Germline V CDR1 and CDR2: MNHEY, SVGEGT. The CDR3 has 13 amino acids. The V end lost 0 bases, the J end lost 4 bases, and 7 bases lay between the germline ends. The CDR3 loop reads CASSYSDFYEQYF. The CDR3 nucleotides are TGTGCCAGCAGTTACTCCGACTTTTACGAGCAGTACTTC.

As DNA, the CDR3 is TGTGCCAGCAGCTTACGTGTCAGAGAAAAACTGTTTTTT. Translating it yields CASSLRVREKLFF. The chain is built from TRBV7-2 and TRBJ1-4; D is undetermined. The CDR3 has 13 residues. The V end was cut by 2 bases, the J end by 8 bases, with 9 bases between. The V gene's germline CDR1 is SGHTA and CDR2 FQGNSA.

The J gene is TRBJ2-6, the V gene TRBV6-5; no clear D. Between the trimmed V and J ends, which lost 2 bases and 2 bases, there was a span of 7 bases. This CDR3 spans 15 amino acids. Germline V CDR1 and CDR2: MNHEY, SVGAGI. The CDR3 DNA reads TGTGCCAGCAGTTACGCGTATACTGGGGCCAACGTCCTGACTTTC. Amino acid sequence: CASSYAYTGANVLTF.

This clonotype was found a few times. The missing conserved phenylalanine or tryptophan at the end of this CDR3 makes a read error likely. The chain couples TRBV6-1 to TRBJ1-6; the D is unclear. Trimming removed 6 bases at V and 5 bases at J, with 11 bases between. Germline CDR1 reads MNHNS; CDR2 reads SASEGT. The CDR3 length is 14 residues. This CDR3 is CASRRRRDNSPLHL. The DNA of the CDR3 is TGTGCCAGCAGAAGGAGACGGGATAATTCACCCCTCCACCTT.

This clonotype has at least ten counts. The CDR3 here is CASSYFGAGNTEAFF. In DNA form, the CDR3 reads TGTGCCAGCAGTTACTTTGGTGCTGGGAACACTGAAGCTTTCTTT. V usage is TRBV6-5 and J usage is TRBJ1-1; D gene unclear. The V end was cut by 1 base, the J end by 1 base, with 10 bases between. Germline loops: CDR1 MNHEY, CDR2 SVGAGI. The CDR3 extends over 15 amino acids.

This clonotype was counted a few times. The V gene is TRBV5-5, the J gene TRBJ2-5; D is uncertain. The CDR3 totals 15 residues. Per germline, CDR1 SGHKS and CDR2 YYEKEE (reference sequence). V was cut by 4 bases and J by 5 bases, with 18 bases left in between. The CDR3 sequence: CASSHSRGSGETQYF. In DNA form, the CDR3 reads TGTGCCAGCAGCCACTCTCGTGGATCGGGTGAGACCCAGTACTTC.

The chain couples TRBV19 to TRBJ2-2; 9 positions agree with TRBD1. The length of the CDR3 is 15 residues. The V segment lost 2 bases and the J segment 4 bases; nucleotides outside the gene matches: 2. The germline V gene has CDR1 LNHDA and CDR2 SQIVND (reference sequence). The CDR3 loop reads CASSITGQGTGELFF. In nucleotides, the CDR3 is TGTGCCAGTAGTATAACGGGACAGGGCACCGGGGAGCTGTTTTTT.

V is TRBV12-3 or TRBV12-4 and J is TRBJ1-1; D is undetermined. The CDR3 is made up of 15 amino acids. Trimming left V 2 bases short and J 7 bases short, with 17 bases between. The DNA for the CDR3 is TGTGCCAGCAGTTTATATATCGTCAGTAATAGTGAAGCTTTCTTT. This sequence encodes CASSLYIVSNSEAFF.

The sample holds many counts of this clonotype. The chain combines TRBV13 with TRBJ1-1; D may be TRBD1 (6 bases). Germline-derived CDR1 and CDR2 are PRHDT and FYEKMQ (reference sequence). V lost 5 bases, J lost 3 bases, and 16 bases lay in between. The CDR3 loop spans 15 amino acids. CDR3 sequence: CASSTIQGTDTEAFF. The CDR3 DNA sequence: TGTGCCAGCAGCACGATACAGGGTACGGACACTGAAGCTTTCTTT.